The next 6 T cell receptor beta chains were all read from a single sample in a study of T cell repertoires in cytomegalovirus infection. MiXCR was run by TCRdb on the reads, yielding one entry per CDR3 protein. The sample contains 560,000 or so distinct CDR3 sequences, about 15% of which appear only once. Sequences were obtained from CD8+ T cells from PBMCs. Receptors were obtained from a human donor in good health (CMV status not recorded). Some clones in this sample may be carry-over from other donors' samples.

This clonotype was seen more than once but under ten times. The chain combines TRBV6-1 with TRBJ2-4, with 9 bases fitting TRBD2. Germline V gene lookup returns CDR1 MNHNS and CDR2 SASEGT. The V and J ends lost 4 bases and 0 bases, in that order; junction bases with no gene match: 7. CDR3 length: 17 residues. The CDR3 is CASSASGDNLAKNIQYF. Written as DNA, the CDR3 is TGTGCCAGCAGTGCTAGCGGGGACAACCTAGCCAAAAACATTCAGTACTTC.

The chain recombines TRBV29-1 with TRBJ1-2; TRBD1 might be the D (6 bases). The germline V gene has CDR1 SQVTM and CDR2 ANQGSEA. V lost 6 bases, J lost 0 bases, and 14 bases lay in between. The CDR3 extends over 14 amino acids. This CDR3 reads CSVAQRTANYGYTF. Written as DNA, the CDR3 is TGCAGCGTCGCCCAGAGGACAGCTAACTATGGCTACACCTTC.

This clonotype showed up many times. The chain links TRBV6-2 or TRBV6-3 to TRBJ2-3; no clear D. The germline V gene has CDR1 MNHEY and CDR2 SVGEGT. The ends were cut back, 7 bases at V and 5 bases at J, with 16 bases in the middle. The CDR3 length is 14 residues. CDR3 bases: TGTGCCAGCACCGTACTCAGTTCCAGAGATACGCAGTATTTT. Translation gives CASTVLSSRDTQYF.

This clonotype appeared many times. V usage is TRBV7-8 and J usage is TRBJ2-1; 9 bases map to TRBD2. From germline, CDR1 is SGHVS and CDR2 FQNEAQ. CDR3 length: 12 residues. With 8 bases clipped from V and 8 bases from J, the junction kept 4 bases outside the gene matches. In DNA form, the CDR3 reads TGTGCCAGCTGGGGCGGGAGGGATGAGCAGTTCTTC. Its protein product is CASWGGRDEQFF.

This clonotype was recorded many times. This sequence joins TRBV7-3 and TRBJ2-3, with TRBD2 matching over 9 bases. The length of the CDR3 is 16 residues. The V gene's germline CDR1 is SGHTA and CDR2 FQGTGA. V shed 2 bases, J shed 3 bases, and the junction held 6 bases outside the gene matches. The CDR3 DNA follows: TGTGCCAGCAGCTTAGGGGTAGCGGGAGCAACAGATACGCAGTATTTT. It yields the protein CASSLGVAGATDTQYF.

This clonotype came up many times. A read error may account for a junction end that differs from germline. The rearrangement links TRBV7-7 to TRBJ2-5; D is ambiguous. Germline CDR1 reads SSHAT; CDR2 reads FNYEAQ (reference sequence). This CDR3 spans 17 amino acids. As DNA, the CDR3 is TGTGCTAGCAGCTTCTCCAGTGGCGCCCCCAGTCAAGAGACCCAGTACTTC. It is translated as CASSFSSGAPSQETQYF.